The rows below give T cell receptor beta chains drawn from one sample of a study of T cell responses to AZD1222 COVID-19 vaccine. The table came from immunoSEQ multiplex PCR; TCRdb's copy has only in-frame clones and leaves some out. Here the sample spans 150,000 to 200,000 clones, roughly 93% being singletons. Material: peripheral blood, obtained on day 0 of AZD1222 vaccination. The receptor source for this set is an adult in good health. Both conserved end residues are trimmed from each CDR3.

cdr3_aa: ASSSMSNQPQH
j_call: TRBJ1-5
v_call: TRBV19

cdr3_aa: ASTRTASDTQY
j_call: TRBJ2-3
v_call: TRBV9

cdr3_aa: ASSGTTAYEQY
j_call: TRBJ2-7
v_call: TRBV5-1

cdr3_aa: ASSLGLAGAYEQY
j_call: TRBJ2-7
v_call: TRBV27

cdr3_aa: ASSESRVTRVGYT
j_call: TRBJ1-2
v_call: TRBV2

cdr3_aa: ASSQLTVILSGANVLT
j_call: TRBJ2-6
v_call: TRBV14

cdr3_aa: SVEEGSADTQY
j_call: TRBJ2-3
v_call: TRBV29-1

cdr3_aa: ASRTDYGYT
j_call: TRBJ1-2
v_call: TRBV27

cdr3_aa: ASSQSQAGYNSPLH
j_call: TRBJ1-6
v_call: TRBV23-1

cdr3_aa: ASNGGRGTDTQY
j_call: TRBJ2-3
v_call: TRBV4-1

cdr3_aa: ASSPPGGGRQETQY
j_call: TRBJ2-5
v_call: TRBV7-2

cdr3_aa: ASTFNTAGLPNSPLH
j_call: TRBJ1-6
v_call: TRBV5-6

cdr3_aa: ASKKETQY
j_call: TRBJ2-5
v_call: TRBV6-5

cdr3_aa: ASSFRREGGSYT
j_call: TRBJ1-2
v_call: TRBV5-8

cdr3_aa: ASSLSPDSGNTIY
j_call: TRBJ1-3
v_call: TRBV28